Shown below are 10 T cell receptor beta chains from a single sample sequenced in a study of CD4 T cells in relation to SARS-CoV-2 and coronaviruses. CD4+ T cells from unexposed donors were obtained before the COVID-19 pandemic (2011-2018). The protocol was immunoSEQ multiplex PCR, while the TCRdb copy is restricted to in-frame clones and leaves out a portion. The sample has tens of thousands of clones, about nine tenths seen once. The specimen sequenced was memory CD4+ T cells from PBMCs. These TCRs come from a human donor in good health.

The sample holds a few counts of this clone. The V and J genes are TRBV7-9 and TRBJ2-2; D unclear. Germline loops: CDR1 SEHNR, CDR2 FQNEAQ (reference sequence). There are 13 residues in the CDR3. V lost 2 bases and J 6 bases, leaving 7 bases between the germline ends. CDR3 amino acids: CASSLKTAGELFF. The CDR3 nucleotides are TGTGCCAGCAGCTTAAAGACGGCCGGGGAGCTGTTTTTT. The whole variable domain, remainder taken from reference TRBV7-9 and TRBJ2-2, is DTGVSQNPRHKITKRGQNVTFRCDPISEHNRLYWYRQTLGQGPEFLTYFQNEAQLEKSRLLSDRFSAERPKGSFSTLEIQRTEQGDSAMYLCASSLKTAGELFFGEGSRLTVL.

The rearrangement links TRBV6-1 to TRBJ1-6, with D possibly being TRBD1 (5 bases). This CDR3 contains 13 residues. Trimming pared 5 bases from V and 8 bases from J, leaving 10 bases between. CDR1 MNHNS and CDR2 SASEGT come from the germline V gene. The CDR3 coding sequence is TGTGCCAGCAGTCTGGGACTTTATTCACCCCTCCACTTT. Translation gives CASSLGLYSPLHF.

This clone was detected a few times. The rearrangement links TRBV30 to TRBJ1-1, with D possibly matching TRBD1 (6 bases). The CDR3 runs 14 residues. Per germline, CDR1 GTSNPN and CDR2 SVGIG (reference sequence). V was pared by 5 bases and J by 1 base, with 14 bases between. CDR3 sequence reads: CAWGGTFRNTEAFF. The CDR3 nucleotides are TGTGCCTGGGGGGGGACATTTAGGAACACTGAAGCTTTCTTT.

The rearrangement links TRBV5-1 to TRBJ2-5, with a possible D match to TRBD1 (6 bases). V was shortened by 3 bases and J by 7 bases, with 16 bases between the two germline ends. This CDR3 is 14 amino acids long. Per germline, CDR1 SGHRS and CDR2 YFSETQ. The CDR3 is CASSWSTGNRTQYF. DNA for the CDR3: TGCGCCAGCAGCTGGAGCACAGGGAATCGGACCCAGTACTTC.

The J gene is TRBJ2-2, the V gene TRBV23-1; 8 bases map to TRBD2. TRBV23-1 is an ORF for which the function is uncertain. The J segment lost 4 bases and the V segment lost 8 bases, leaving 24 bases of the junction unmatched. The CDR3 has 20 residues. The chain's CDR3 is CASGSDGPVPGLGSTGELFF. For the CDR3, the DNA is TGCGCCAGCGGGAGTGACGGACCTGTCCCGGGACTAGGAAGCACCGGGGAGCTGTTTTTT.

The CDR3 sequence is CASSDGTSGFYEQYF. CDR3 nucleotides: TGTGCCAGCAGCGATGGGACTAGCGGATTCTACGAGCAGTACTTC. The V call is TRBV7-2, the J call TRBJ2-7, with TRBD2 matching 11 bases. V dropped 5 bases and J dropped 3; count of bases not matched to a gene: 6. The germline V gene encodes CDR1 SGHTA and CDR2 FQGNSA. The CDR3 has 15 residues.

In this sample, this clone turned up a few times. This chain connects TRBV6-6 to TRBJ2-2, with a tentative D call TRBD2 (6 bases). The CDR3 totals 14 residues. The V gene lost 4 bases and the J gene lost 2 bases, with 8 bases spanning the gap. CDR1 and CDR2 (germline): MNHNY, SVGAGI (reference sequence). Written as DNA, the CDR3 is TGTGCCAGCAGTTTAGCGGTAAACACCGGGGAGCTGTTTTTT. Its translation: CASSLAVNTGELFF.

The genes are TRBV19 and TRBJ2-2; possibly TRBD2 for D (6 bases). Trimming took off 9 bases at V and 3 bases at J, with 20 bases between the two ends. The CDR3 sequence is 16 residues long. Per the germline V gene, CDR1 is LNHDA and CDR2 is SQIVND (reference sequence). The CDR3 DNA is TGTGCCAGCCCGACCCGGGGGACTTTTGACACCGGGGAGCTGTTTTTT. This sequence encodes CASPTRGTFDTGELFF.

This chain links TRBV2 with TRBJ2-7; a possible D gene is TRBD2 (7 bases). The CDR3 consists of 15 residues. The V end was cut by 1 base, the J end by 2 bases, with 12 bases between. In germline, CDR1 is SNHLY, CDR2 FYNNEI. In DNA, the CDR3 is TGTGCCAGCAGTGAAGTCGGGGGGCGGACCTACGAGCAGTACTTC. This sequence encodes CASSEVGGRTYEQYF.

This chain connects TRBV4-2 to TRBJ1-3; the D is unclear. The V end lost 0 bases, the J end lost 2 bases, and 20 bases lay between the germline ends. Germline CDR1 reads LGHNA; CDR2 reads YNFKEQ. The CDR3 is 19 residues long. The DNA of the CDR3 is TGTGCCAGCAGCCAAGATTTAAGGGCGGAGGGTCTGGCTGGAAACACCATATATTTT. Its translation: CASSQDLRAEGLAGNTIYF.